This T cell receptor beta chain was observed in a study of CD8 T cells in ankylosing spondylitis. This clonotype occurred many times. What it binds is unknown. CDR3 length: 13 amino acids. Deletions cut 2 bases from V and 3 bases from J, with 5 bases between. Germline V gene data show CDR1 as LGHNT and CDR2 as FRNRAP. The study's findings and limits: There was reportedly significant enrichment of clones that were disease-linked in matched ankylosing spondylitis synovial fluid. Typical of ankylosing spondylitis blood, it appeared, was a TCR beta motif of eight highly homologous variants.

By quantitative 5'-RACE with molecular barcodes, the TCR beta libraries were made. TCRdb reanalysed the 5' RACE reads using MiXCR and keeps one entry per CDR3 protein. The table lists about 220,000 distinct CDR3 sequences, 5.5% to 7.5% of them singletons. V gene TRBV12-5 combines with J gene TRBJ2-1; D is ambiguous. The specimen sequenced was blood, either unsorted or a sorted T cell fraction (not recorded which). The sequence was collected from a male donor with ankylosing spondylitis. CDR3 bases: TGTGCTAGTGGTTTGTACAACTACAATGAGCAGTTCTTC. Protein: CASGLYNYNEQFF.